This T cell receptor (beta chain) was sequenced in a study of cytomegalovirus exposure and HLA in healthy donors. This CDR3 region has 15 residues. Germline V gene data show CDR1 as LNHDA and CDR2 as SQIVND (reference sequence). Trimming removed 3 bases from V and 8 bases from J; junction bases left unmatched: 9. This PCR relied on a set of 60 Vbeta primers and 13 Jbeta primers. Sequencing was performed with immunoSEQ multiplex PCR; in TCRdb, only in-frame clones are kept and a portion is missing. The sample consists of 90,000 to 100,000 clones, roughly three quarters of them appearing once. The sequenced material came from PBMCs. The sequence was collected from a woman aged 55-70 years in good health and CMV-seropositive. The chain combines TRBV19 with TRBJ2-1, with 8 bases that match TRBD1. DNA of the CDR3: TGTGCCAGTAGTATGGGGTCAGGGGGCTCTTATGAGCAGTTCTTC. Protein product: CASSMGSGGSYEQFF.